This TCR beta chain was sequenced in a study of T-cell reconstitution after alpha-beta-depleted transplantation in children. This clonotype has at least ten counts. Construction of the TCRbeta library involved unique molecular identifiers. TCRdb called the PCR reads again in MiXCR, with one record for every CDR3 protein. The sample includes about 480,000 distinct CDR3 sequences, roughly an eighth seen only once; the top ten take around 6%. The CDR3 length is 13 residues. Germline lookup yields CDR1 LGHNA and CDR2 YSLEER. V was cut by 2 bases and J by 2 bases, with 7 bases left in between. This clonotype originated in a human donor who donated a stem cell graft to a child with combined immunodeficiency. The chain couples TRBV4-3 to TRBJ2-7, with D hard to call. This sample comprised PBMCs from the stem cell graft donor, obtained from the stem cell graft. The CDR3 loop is CASSQWIAYEQYF. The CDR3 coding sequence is TGCGCCAGCAGCCAATGGATTGCCTACGAGCAGTACTTC.